This TCR beta chain derives from a study of liver allograft versus peripheral blood T cells. Study-wide context: Comparative analysis was performed on T cell receptor repertoires from transplanted livers and from recipients' peripheral blood. Whole-study findings and limits: As reported, T cell receptor repertoires inside liver allografts differed from those present in peripheral blood.

V was clipped by 6 bases and J by 0 bases, with 12 bases between them. The germline gives CDR1 DFQATT, CDR2 SNEGSKA (reference sequence). The CDR3 totals 14 residues. For this clonotype: Its antigen is unknown.

TCRdb re-called the reads with MiXCR, one entry per CDR3 protein. The sample holds around 10,000 distinct CDR3 sequences, about a fifth seen once. V usage is TRBV20-1 and J usage is TRBJ1-3; unclear D gene. The receptor comes from a human patient who had a liver transplant. Some T cells could come from the graft donor. The CDR3 bases are TGCAGTGCGCTTCGACGGGGCTCTGGAAACACCATATATTTT. This translates into CSALRRGSGNTIYF.